This T cell receptor (beta chain) was sequenced in a study of response to subunit inactivated influenza vaccine. Findings and caveats of the study: It was suggested by the authors that few new T cells are recruited by each seasonal influenza vaccination.

TCRdb fed the RT-PCR reads into MiXCR, producing one record per CDR3 protein. This table holds 500,000 to 650,000 distinct CDR3 sequences, about 8% found once. Trimming removed 6 bases from V and 7 bases from J, with 19 bases in between. Germline V gene data show CDR1 as MNHNS and CDR2 as SASEGT. The CDR3 length is 15 residues. This clonotype appeared a few times. Its antigen is not identified. The chain combines TRBV6-1 with TRBJ2-1; the D gene is possibly TRBD1 (5 bases). Specimen: PBMCs from blood, collected roughly 24 months after vaccination. This sequence originates from a man between 50 and 69 years old who received an inactivated influenza vaccine. CDR3 nucleotides: TGTGCCAGCAGCTCGAATCGACAGCCTGGGAATGAGCAGTTCTTC. Protein product: CASSSNRQPGNEQFF.